The T cell receptor (beta chain) described here comes from a study of blood T cell repertoires in COVID-19. Overall study: Sites across the United States, Italy and Spain contributed samples from acute and convalescent COVID-19. T cells, B-cell-depleted T cells, or PBMCs provided the cDNA or gDNA that served as material.

The CDR3 length is 15 residues. Trimming took 4 bases from V and 4 from J, leaving 14 bases between them. Germline CDR1 and CDR2: MNHEY and SVGEGT. Original handling: Nucleated cell number was recorded as an estimate derived from reference gene primer amplification. The data were produced by immunoSEQ multiplex PCR, yet TCRdb's version contains in-frame clones alone and is incomplete. The V and J calls and clone size were taken over from that table, and D and trimming were inferred from the DNA. The table shows more than 90,000 clones, with around nine tenths occurring only once. Sequencing used peripheral blood. The chain employs TRBV6-2 or TRBV6-3 and TRBJ2-1, with a weak D call TRBD1 (6 bases). The origin of this receptor is a man aged 40-55 years with acute or convalescent COVID-19. CDR3 in DNA: TGTGCCAGCAGTTTCCGCCCAGGGGTGTACAATGAGCAGTTCTTC. Encoded protein: CASSFRPGVYNEQFF.